This is a list of T cell receptor beta chains from one sample in a study of blood T cells in healthy people across ages. From the 5' RACE reads, TCRdb called clonotypes with MiXCR, one entry per CDR3 protein. The table has more than 900,000 distinct CDR3 sequences, 20% to 25% seen once; the top ten hold approximately 0.75%. The data were also submitted as part of a second study, on T cells of mothers and their children.

Sequenced material: blood. The receptors shown here come from a girl aged 2-15 years in good health. Each CDR3 is given with its conserved first and last residue. Each record gives: V gene, CDR3 length, clone size, J gene, D gene, CDR3 DNA, CDR3 protein. The D gene is left open where the match is weak. A clone size is listed for some rows: how often the clone was seen (once, few, many), or a class if it is expanded.

TRBV7-3	16	NA	TRBJ2-3	TRBD2	TGTGCCAGCAGCAAATCCGGGACTACCTACACAGATACGCAATATTTT	CASSKSGTTYTDTQYF
TRBV6-1	16	once	TRBJ2-7	TRBD1	TGTGCCAGCAGCCAACCAAAGACAGGGCCATCCTACGAGCAGTACTTC	CASSQPKTGPSYEQYF
TRBV25-1	15	NA	TRBJ1-4	NA	TGTGCCAGCAAATTAGGTCGACTGCGTTATGAAAAACTGTTTTTT	CASKLGRLRYEKLFF
TRBV28	18	NA	TRBJ2-5	TRBD2	TGTGCCAGCAGTTTTTTGTGGGAGGACCGGGGGGGCCAAGAGACCCAGTACTTC	CASSFLWEDRGGQETQYF
TRBV2	15	few	TRBJ2-3	TRBD2	TGTGCCAGCAGTTTTATAGCGGGAGCACCAGATACGCAGTATTTT	CASSFIAGAPDTQYF
TRBV6-1	16	NA	TRBJ1-2	TRBD1	TGTGCCAGCAGATTAGCAGGGACAGGGAGTATCTATGGCTACACCTTC	CASRLAGTGSIYGYTF
TRBV12-3/TRBV12-4	15	few	TRBJ2-7	TRBD1	TGTGCCAGCAGTTTAGCAGGGGGCAAAACGTACGAGCAGTACTTC	CASSLAGGKTYEQYF
TRBV7-2	19	few	TRBJ2-3	TRBD2	TGTGCCAGCAGCTTATACCCTAGCGGGAGATATTGGACCACAGATACGCAGTATTTT	CASSLYPSGRYWTTDTQYF
TRBV29-1	14	few	TRBJ2-1	TRBD2	TGCAGCGTTGTTGTGCGGGAGACCTACAATGAGCAGTTCTTC	CSVVVRETYNEQFF
TRBV11-2	17	few	TRBJ2-5	TRBD1	TGTGCCAGCTCAAGTGAAGTTCAGACCGGGACAGGGGAGACCCAGTACTTC	CASSSEVQTGTGETQYF
TRBV20-1	12	NA	TRBJ2-7	NA	TGCAGTGCCGGGGACGGCTACTACGAGCAGTACTTC	CSAGDGYYEQYF
TRBV20-1	13	few	TRBJ2-3	NA	TGCAGTGCTCAAAAGGGGGTCGCAGATACGCAGTATTTT	CSAQKGVADTQYF
TRBV28	13	NA	TRBJ2-5	NA	TGTGCCAGCAGTTTATGGCCCGCGGGGACCCAGTACTTC	CASSLWPAGTQYF
TRBV12-3/TRBV12-4	13	few	TRBJ2-7	NA	TGTGCCAGCAGTGCTACCCATTGCCACGAGCAGTACTTC	CASSATHCHEQYF
TRBV5-4	13	many	TRBJ2-7	TRBD1	TGTGCCAGCAGCGGGACAGGGACCTACGAGCAGTACTTC	CASSGTGTYEQYF
TRBV7-8	17	few	TRBJ2-5	NA	TGTGCCAGCAGCAATCCCGGGGGTCGGTGGCTGGGAGAGACCCAGTACTTC	CASSNPGGRWLGETQYF
TRBV29-1	12	NA	TRBJ1-3	NA	TGCAGCGTTAAGTCGGATGGAAACACCATATATTTT	CSVKSDGNTIYF
TRBV7-2	17	NA	TRBJ2-5	TRBD1	TGTGCCAGCAGCCTATATTCGGGACAGGGGGAAATTGGGACCCAGTACTTC	CASSLYSGQGEIGTQYF
TRBV11-3	14	NA	TRBJ2-1	NA	TGTGCCAGCCTCAGGGGTAGCTCCTACAATGAGCAGTTCTTC	CASLRGSSYNEQFF
TRBV20-1	13	NA	TRBJ1-5	NA	TGCAGTGCCGCAGGAGGGGCTAGTCAGCCCCAGCATTTT	CSAAGGASQPQHF
TRBV6-6	15	few	TRBJ2-5	TRBD1	TGTGCCAGCAGTTACGTTACAGGGGGCCAAGAGACCCAGTACTTC	CASSYVTGGQETQYF
TRBV11-1	17	NA	TRBJ2-4	TRBD2	TGTGCCAGCAGCCTTCTAGCGGGAGGAGGGAACAAAAACATTCAGTACTTC	CASSLLAGGGNKNIQYF
TRBV24-1	14	few	TRBJ2-7	NA	TGTGCCACCAGTGATGAAAGCGGAACCTACGAGCAGTACTTC	CATSDESGTYEQYF
TRBV29-1	13	NA	TRBJ2-5	NA	TGCAGCTCCTATTCCCCGGGATCAGTAACGTCGTACTTC	CSSYSPGSVTSYF
TRBV7-9	14	NA	TRBJ1-5	NA	TGTGCCAGCAGCTCCGGGGCACTCAATCAGCCCCAGCATTTT	CASSSGALNQPQHF
TRBV10-3	16	few	TRBJ2-3	NA	TGTGCCATCAGTGACTCCTCAATAGGTCCCACAGATACGCAGTATTTT	CAISDSSIGPTDTQYF
TRBV28	14	NA	TRBJ1-4	NA	TGTGCCAGCAGTTTATTGGCTGAAGATGAAAAACTGTTTTTT	CASSLLAEDEKLFF
TRBV12-3/TRBV12-4	19	NA	TRBJ2-3	TRBD2	TGTGCCAGCAGTTTTTTAGGGACTAGTCCTCTTTTGGGCACAGATACGCAGTATTTT	CASSFLGTSPLLGTDTQYF
TRBV10-3	16	few	TRBJ2-5	NA	TGTGCCATCAGTGTTCAGCGGACGCAAGCGGCAGAGACCCAGTACTTC	CAISVQRTQAAETQYF
TRBV29-1	14	NA	TRBJ2-7	NA	TGCAGCGTCTCCCAGGGGATAGTCTACTACGAGCAGTACTTC	CSVSQGIVYYEQYF
TRBV5-1	16	NA	TRBJ1-4	TRBD1	TGCGCCAGCAGCGCGTCCTCAGGGGGTTCTAATGAAAAACTGTTTTTT	CASSASSGGSNEKLFF
TRBV4-3	14	NA	TRBJ2-1	NA	TGCGCCAGCAGCTTCAGTCTTTCCTACAATGAGCAGTTCTTC	CASSFSLSYNEQFF
TRBV11-2	14	few	TRBJ1-5	NA	TGTGCCAGCAGCCCTCGAGGGGTTATGGAGCCCCAGCATTTT	CASSPRGVMEPQHF
TRBV19	15	NA	TRBJ1-1	TRBD1	TGTGCCAGTAGTTCGACGACAGGGTTAAGTTTGTTTGCTTTCTTT	CASSSTTGLSLFAFF
TRBV12-3/TRBV12-4	18	few	TRBJ2-1	NA	TGTGCCAGCAGTTTAAGACAGTCTGGCACCCTCTCGTACAATGAGCAGTTCTTC	CASSLRQSGTLSYNEQFF
TRBV6-9	17	NA	TRBJ2-5	TRBD2	TGTGCCAGCAGTCCAACCAAAGCGGGGTCGACCCTCAGGACCCAGTACTTC	CASSPTKAGSTLRTQYF
TRBV14	13	NA	TRBJ2-4	TRBD2	TGTGCCAGCAGCCCAATAGCGGGAGTAATTCAGTACTTC	CASSPIAGVIQYF
TRBV7-2	15	few	TRBJ1-6	NA	TGTGCCAGCAGCTTAGCGGAGGGGAGGAGTTCACCCCTCCACTTT	CASSLAEGRSSPLHF
TRBV5-1	14	NA	TRBJ1-2	TRBD1	TGCGCCAACAAAGGACCAGGGGGACACTATGGCTACACCTTC	CANKGPGGHYGYTF
TRBV5-1	14	NA	TRBJ1-1	NA	TGCGCCAGCAGCTTTAAAGAGGAGAACACTGAAGCTTTCTTT	CASSFKEENTEAFF
TRBV6-5	12	NA	TRBJ1-1	NA	TGTGCCAGCAGTTACCGCGGGGAGGAAGCTTTCTTT	CASSYRGEEAFF
TRBV7-9	14	NA	TRBJ1-2	NA	TGTGCCAGCAGCTTAGCGATAGAAGACTATGGCTACACCTTC	CASSLAIEDYGYTF
TRBV3-1	16	NA	TRBJ1-2	TRBD1	TGTGCCAGCAGCCAGTCGAGACAGGGGTTAAAGGATGGCTACACCTTC	CASSQSRQGLKDGYTF
TRBV29-1	14	few	TRBJ2-5	NA	TGCAGCGTCGGACGTAGGCTTGGCAAGGAGACCCAGTACTTC	CSVGRRLGKETQYF
TRBV4-2	17	NA	TRBJ2-5	TRBD2	TGTGCCAGCAGCCAACACACTAGCGGGGGGGACCAAGAGACCCAGTACTTC	CASSQHTSGGDQETQYF
TRBV4-3	16	NA	TRBJ2-1	TRBD2	TGCGCCAGCAGCCAAGATTGGGTAGCGGGATACAATGAGCAGTTCTTC	CASSQDWVAGYNEQFF
TRBV3-1	13	NA	TRBJ2-3	NA	TGTGCCAGCAGCCAAGTGGGTCGGGATACGCAGTATTTT	CASSQVGRDTQYF
TRBV5-6	17	NA	TRBJ2-1	TRBD2	TGTGCCAGCAGCCTAGGACTAGCGGGGGGCTCTATGGATGAGCAGTTCTTC	CASSLGLAGGSMDEQFF
TRBV5-4	16	few	TRBJ2-1	TRBD2	TGTGCCAGCAGCTTGCCTAGCGGGGGTTCCTACAATGAGCAGTTCTTC	CASSLPSGGSYNEQFF
TRBV5-1	14	NA	TRBJ2-7	NA	TGCGCCAGCAGGGGGGACCTATCGGCCTACGAGCAGTACTTC	CASRGDLSAYEQYF
TRBV12-3/TRBV12-4	13	NA	TRBJ1-4	TRBD1	TGTGCCAGCAGGACAGGGGTTGAGGAAAAACTGTTTTTT	CASRTGVEEKLFF